This T cell receptor (beta chain) was recovered during a study of T cells after yellow fever vaccination. At the level of the study: When fractions had low cell numbers, they were prepared with SMART-Seq v4 Ultra Low Input.

The TCR cDNA carried a universal primer site and UMIs from 5'RACE template switching. Each CDR3 protein is one row after TCRdb ran MiXCR on the 5' RACE reads. This repertoire shows nearly 300,000 distinct CDR3 sequences, roughly 9% found once; its top ten account for about 3%. This clonotype was seen at least ten times. Its antigen remains unknown. General study findings and limits: Abundant clonotypes from the bulk population could get into FACS-sorted repertoires as contaminants.

From germline, CDR1 is MNHEY and CDR2 SVGEGT. This CDR3 is built from 17 residues. V dropped 6 bases and J dropped 5; count of bases not matched to a gene: 17. The rearrangement joins TRBV6-2 or TRBV6-3 to TRBJ1-2; 8 bases align to TRBD1. The sequences come from CD4+ T cells sorted from PBMCs, collected 5 days after the yellow fever booster vaccination. This TCR derives from a man between 18 and 29 years old who received the YFV17D yellow fever vaccine. CDR3: CASSPLSETGVEYGYTF. CDR3 DNA sequence: TGTGCCAGCAGCCCATTGTCCGAGACAGGGGTGGAATATGGCTACACCTTC.